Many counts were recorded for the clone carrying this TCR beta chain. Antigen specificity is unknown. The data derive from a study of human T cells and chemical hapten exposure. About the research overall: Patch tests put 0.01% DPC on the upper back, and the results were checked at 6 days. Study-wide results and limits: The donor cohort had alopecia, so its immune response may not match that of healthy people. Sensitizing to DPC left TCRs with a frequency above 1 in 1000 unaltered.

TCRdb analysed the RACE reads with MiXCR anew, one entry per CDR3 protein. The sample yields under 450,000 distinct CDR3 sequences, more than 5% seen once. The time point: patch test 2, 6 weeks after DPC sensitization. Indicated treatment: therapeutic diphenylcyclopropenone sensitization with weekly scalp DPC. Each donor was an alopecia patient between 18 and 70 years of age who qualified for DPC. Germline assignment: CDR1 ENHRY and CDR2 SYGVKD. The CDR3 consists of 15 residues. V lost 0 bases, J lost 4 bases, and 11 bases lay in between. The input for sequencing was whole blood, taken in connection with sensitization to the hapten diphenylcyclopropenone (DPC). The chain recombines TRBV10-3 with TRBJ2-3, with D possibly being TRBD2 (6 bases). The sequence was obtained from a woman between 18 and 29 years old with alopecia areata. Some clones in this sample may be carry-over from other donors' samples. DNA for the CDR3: TGTGCCATCAGTGAGTCGGAACGGGGGTCAGATACGCAGTATTTT. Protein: CAISESERGSDTQYF.